The TCR beta chain under discussion was sequenced for a study of blood T cell repertoires in COVID-19. This clone was seen only a few times. Sequenced by immunoSEQ multiplex PCR; TCRdb stores in-frame clones only, minus some. The sample lists roughly 190,000 clones, about 76% occurring once. The CDR3 loop spans 15 amino acids. Trimming pared 4 bases from V and 5 bases from J, leaving 16 bases between. Germline V gives CDR1 SGDLS, CDR2 YYNGEE. Material for sequencing was peripheral blood. This TCR was sampled from a woman aged 45 to 65 with active or convalescent COVID-19. The J gene is TRBJ2-1, the V gene TRBV9; the D gene is possibly TRBD2 (6 bases). Written as DNA, the CDR3 is TGTGCCAGCAGCCCCCGAGTGGGGGGAGACAATGAGCAGTTCTTC. Protein product: CASSPRVGGDNEQFF.